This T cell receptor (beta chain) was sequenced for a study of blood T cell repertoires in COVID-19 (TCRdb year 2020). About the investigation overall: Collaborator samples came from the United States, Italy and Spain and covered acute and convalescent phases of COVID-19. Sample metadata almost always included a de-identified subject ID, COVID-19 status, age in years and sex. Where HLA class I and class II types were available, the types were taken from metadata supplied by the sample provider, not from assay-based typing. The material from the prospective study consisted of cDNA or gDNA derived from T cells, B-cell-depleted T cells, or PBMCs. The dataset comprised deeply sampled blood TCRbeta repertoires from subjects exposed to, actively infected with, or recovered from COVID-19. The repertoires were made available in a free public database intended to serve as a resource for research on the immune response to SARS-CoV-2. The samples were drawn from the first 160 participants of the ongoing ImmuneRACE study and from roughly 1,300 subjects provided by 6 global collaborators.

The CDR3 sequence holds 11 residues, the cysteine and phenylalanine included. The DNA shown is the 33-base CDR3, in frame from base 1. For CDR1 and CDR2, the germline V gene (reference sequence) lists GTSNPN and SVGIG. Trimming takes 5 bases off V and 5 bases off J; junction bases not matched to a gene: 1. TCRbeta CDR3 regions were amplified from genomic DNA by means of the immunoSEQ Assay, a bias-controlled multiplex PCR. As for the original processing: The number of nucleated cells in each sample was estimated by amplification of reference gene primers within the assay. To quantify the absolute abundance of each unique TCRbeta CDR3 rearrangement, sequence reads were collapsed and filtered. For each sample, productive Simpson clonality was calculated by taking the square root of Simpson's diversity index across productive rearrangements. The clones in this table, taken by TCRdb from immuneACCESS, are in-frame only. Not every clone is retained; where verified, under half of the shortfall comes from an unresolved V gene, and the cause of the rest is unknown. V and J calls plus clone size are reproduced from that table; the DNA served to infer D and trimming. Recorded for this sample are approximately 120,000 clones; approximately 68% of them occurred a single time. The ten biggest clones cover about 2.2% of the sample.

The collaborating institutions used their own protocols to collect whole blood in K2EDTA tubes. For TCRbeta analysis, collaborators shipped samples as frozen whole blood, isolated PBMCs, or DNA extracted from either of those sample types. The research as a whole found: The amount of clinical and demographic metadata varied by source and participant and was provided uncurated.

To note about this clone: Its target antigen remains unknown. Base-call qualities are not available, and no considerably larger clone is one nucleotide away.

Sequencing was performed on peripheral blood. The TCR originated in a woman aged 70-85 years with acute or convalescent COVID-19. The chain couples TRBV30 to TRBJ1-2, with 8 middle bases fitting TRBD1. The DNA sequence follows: TGTGCCTGGGACAGGGGTTATGGCTACACCTTC. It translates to CAWDRGYGYTF.